The T cell receptor beta chain described here comes from a study of PD-1 blockade in mismatch repair-deficient tumors. A remark on this clone: As yet, its antigen is unknown.

V lost 4 bases and J lost 4; bases outside the gene matches: 9. The CDR3 has 17 residues. The germline gives CDR1 SGHRS, CDR2 YFSETQ. Study-wide results and limits: After pembrolizumab, tumor-resident clones rose rapidly, then generally contracted before radiologic responses.

Generated by immunoSEQ multiplex PCR, the TCRdb table keeps only in-frame clones and is missing some. The sample holds roughly 50,000 clones, approximately 78% seen once. The source is an adult with mismatch repair-deficient cancer. The chain is built from TRBV5-1 and TRBJ2-3, with 13 bases fitting TRBD2. The specimen comprised peripheral blood, sampled 4 weeks after starting pembrolizumab. The CDR3 nucleotides read TGCGCCAGCAGCAGTTGGACTAGCGGGAGCTCGCCAGATACGCAGTATTTT. This sequence encodes CASSSWTSGSSPDTQYF.